Ten or more counts support the clone carrying this T cell receptor (beta chain). Antigen specificity is unknown. They built TCR cDNA with 5'RACE template switching, a step that put in a universal primer site and UMIs. TCRdb analysed the 5' RACE reads with MiXCR anew, one entry per CDR3 protein. The sample shows about 260,000 distinct CDR3 sequences, 3.6% of them seen only once. The entry originates in a study of T cells after yellow fever vaccination. On the study more broadly: Preparation of fractions with low cell numbers was performed using SMART-Seq v4 Ultra Low Input. Study observations and caveats: Clones from primary vaccination mostly reappeared after the booster (approximately 95% CD4, about 88% CD8). A limited proportion of clonotypes was detected within both the CD4 and CD8 compartments.

With V trimmed by 7 bases and J by 3 bases, 7 bases remained unmatched. The CDR3 contains 15 residues. Germline CDR1 and CDR2: MNHEY and SVGEGT. Sample: PBMCs, taken 15 days after the yellow fever booster vaccination. The rearrangement joins TRBV6-2 or TRBV6-3 to TRBJ2-1, with 9 positions matching TRBD2. The origin of this receptor is a man younger than 30 who received the YFV17D yellow fever vaccine. CDR3: CASINSGGRYNEQFF. The DNA of the CDR3 is TGTGCCAGCATTAATAGCGGGGGACGCTACAATGAGCAGTTCTTC.